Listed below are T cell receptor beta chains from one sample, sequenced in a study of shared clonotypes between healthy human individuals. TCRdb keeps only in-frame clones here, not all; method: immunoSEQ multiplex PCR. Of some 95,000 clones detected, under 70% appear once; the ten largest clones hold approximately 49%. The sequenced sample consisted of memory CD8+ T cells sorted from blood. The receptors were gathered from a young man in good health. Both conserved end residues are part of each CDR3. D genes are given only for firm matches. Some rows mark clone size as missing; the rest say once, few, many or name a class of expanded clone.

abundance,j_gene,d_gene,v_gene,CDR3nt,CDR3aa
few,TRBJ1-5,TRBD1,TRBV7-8,TGTGCCAGCAGCTCCGGACAGGACGCACTCAATCAGCCCCAGCATTTT,CASSSGQDALNQPQHF
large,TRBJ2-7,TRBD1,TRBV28,TGTGCCAGCAGTGGGACAGACTACGAGCAGTACTTC,CASSGTDYEQYF
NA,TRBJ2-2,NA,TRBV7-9,TGTGCCAGCAGCTTACTCGAGGGAACCCTCATCACCGGGGAGCTGTTTTTT,CASSLLEGTLITGELFF
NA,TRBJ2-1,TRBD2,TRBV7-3,TGTGCCAGCAGCTTCTTACCTAGCGGGAGGTCCTACAATGAGCAGTTCTTC,CASSFLPSGRSYNEQFF
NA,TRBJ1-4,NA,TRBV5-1,TGCGCCAGCAGTGGGGGGTTAACTAATGAAAAACTGTTTTTT,CASSGGLTNEKLFF
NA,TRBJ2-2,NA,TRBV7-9,TGTGCCAAAGACACCGGGGAGCTGTTTTTT,CAKDTGELFF
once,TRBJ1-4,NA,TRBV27,TGTGCCAGCAGTTTGAGGGGCCCGAGGGAAAAACTGTTTTTT,CASSLRGPREKLFF
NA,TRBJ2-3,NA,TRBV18,TGTGCCAGCTCCCTTAGCACAGATACGCAGTATTTT,CASSLSTDTQYF
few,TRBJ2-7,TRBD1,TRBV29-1,TGCAGCGTTGAAAAAAGGGACAGGGAAGCCTACGAGCAGTACTTC,CSVEKRDREAYEQYF
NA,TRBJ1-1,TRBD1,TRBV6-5,TGTGCCAGCACAAGGACAGGGCGGAACACTGAAGCTTTCTTT,CASTRTGRNTEAFF
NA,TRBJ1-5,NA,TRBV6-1,TGTGCCAGCAGTGGGGCCAGGGCGGACTATAGCAATCAGCCCCAGCATTTT,CASSGARADYSNQPQHF